This TCR beta chain comes out of a study of cytomegalovirus exposure and HLA in healthy donors. About the research overall: Among several hundred genotyped donors, around 80% fell in the Caucasian-associated ancestry cluster.

Amplification used 60 Vbeta primers and 13 Jbeta primers. Clones were sequenced by immunoSEQ multiplex PCR, and TCRdb holds only the in-frame ones, with some missing. The sample gives hundreds of thousands of clones, about three quarters of which show up once; 0.45% to 0.5% is in the top ten. V was pared by 4 bases and J by 6 bases, with 18 bases between. The CDR3 is 15 amino acids. Per germline, CDR1 GTSNPN and CDR2 SVGIG (reference sequence). This sequence originates from a boy between 10 and 17 years old in good health and CMV-seronegative. The rearrangement joins TRBV30 to TRBJ2-2, with D possibly TRBD2 on 6 matching bases. Sequenced material: PBMCs. CDR3 coding DNA: TGTGCCTGGAACCCGATCGGGAGAGTGCCCGGGGAGCTGTTTTTT. Encoded protein: CAWNPIGRVPGELFF.